The 12 T cell receptor beta chains presented below share a single source sample, sequenced in a study of OX40 agonist ivuxolimab in advanced cancers. Libraries were prepared by immunoSEQ multiplex PCR; TCRdb keeps only in-frame clonotypes and omits some of them. The table has some 100,000 clones, 65% to 90% seen once. The sequencing here drew on CD4+ or CD8+ T cells sorted from blood, taken in a trial of the OX40 agonist ivuxolimab. These receptors were taken from an adult with an advanced solid tumor such as melanoma, head and neck, liver or kidney cancer.

The chain is built from TRBV28 and TRBJ2-5, with D unresolved. The CDR3 is 14 residues long. The V and J ends lost 3 bases and 4 bases respectively, with 12 bases between them. CDR1 is MDHEN and CDR2 is SYDVKM in the germline V gene. The CDR3 loop reads CASSFQQHPETQYF. CDR3 DNA sequence: TGTGCCAGCAGTTTTCAGCAGCACCCAGAGACCCAGTACTTC. Drawing the rest from reference TRBV28 and TRBJ2-5, the complete variable domain is DVKVTQSSRYLVKRTGEKVFLECVQDMDHENMFWYRQDPGLGLRLIYFSYDVKMKEKGDIPEGYSVSREKKERFSLILESASTNQTSMYLCASSFQQHPETQYFGPGTRLLVL.

V and J are TRBV6-1 and TRBJ1-4; no firm D call. Per germline, CDR1 MNHNS and CDR2 SASEGT. Trimming took off 0 bases at V and 7 bases at J, with 9 bases between the two ends. The CDR3 has 14 residues. In DNA form, the CDR3 reads TGTGCCAGCAGTGAAGCGGGAGCTGGTGAAAAACTGTTTTTT. This gives the protein CASSEAGAGEKLFF.

The V and J genes are TRBV7-8 and TRBJ2-1; D uncertain. V was shortened by 5 bases and J by 1 base, with 9 bases between the two germline ends. Germline-derived CDR1 and CDR2 are SGHVS and FQNEAQ. The CDR3 runs 14 residues. CDR3 bases: TGTGCCAGCAGCGTTGAGGTATCCTACAATGAGCAGTTCTTC. This codes for CASSVEVSYNEQFF.

This chain links TRBV27 with TRBJ2-7; 12 positions agree with TRBD2. This CDR3 region has 15 residues. The J segment lost 4 bases and the V segment lost 6 bases, leaving 7 bases of the junction unmatched. Germline loops: CDR1 MNHEY, CDR2 SMNVEV (reference sequence). The CDR3: CASSRTGTSGYEQYF. Here the CDR3 DNA reads TGTGCCAGCAGCCGCACCGGGACTAGCGGGTACGAGCAGTACTTC.

V and J are TRBV10-3 and TRBJ1-1; D remains unclear. Germline V gives CDR1 ENHRY, CDR2 SYGVKD. V lost 4 bases to trimming and J lost 2 bases, with 5 bases between them. The CDR3 is 12 amino acids. The CDR3: CAISAKNTEAFF. The CDR3 coding sequence is TGTGCCATCAGTGCGAAAAACACTGAAGCTTTCTTT.

This sequence joins TRBV11-2 and TRBJ2-1; tentative D call: TRBD1 (6 bases). The germline CDR1 and CDR2 sequences are SGHAT and FQNNGV. Trimming shortened V by 7 bases and J by 9 bases, and 22 bases separated the two germline ends. The CDR3 spans 15 residues. The CDR3, as DNA: TGTGCCAGCACCATGGGGACCCGGGAAGGGGGTGAGCAGTTCTTC. The encoded protein is CASTMGTREGGEQFF.

CDR3 bases: TGTGCCAGCAGTGAAAATGCCAGCTATTCTAACTATGGCTACACCTTC. Translated: CASSENASYSNYGYTF. The rearrangement joins TRBV25-1 to TRBJ1-2; D call uncertain. V was clipped by 2 bases and J by 0 bases, with 13 bases between them. CDR3 length: 16 residues. Per the germline V gene, CDR1 is MGHDK and CDR2 is SYGVNS.

CDR3 region: CASGAGGRSYNEQFF. CDR3 nucleotides: TGTGCAAGTGGGGCGGGAGGGCGCTCCTACAATGAGCAGTTCTTC. The V call is TRBV12-2, the J call TRBJ2-1; the table's D gene call, TRBD2, was not cross checked with the DNA. TRBV12-2 is assigned pseudogene status. The CDR3 consists of 15 residues.

The V gene is TRBV6-1, the J gene TRBJ2-7; 9 bases map to TRBD2. This CDR3 comprises 15 residues. Germline V gene sequence: CDR1 MNHNS, CDR2 SASEGT. V was pared by 2 bases and J by 4 bases, with 6 bases of the junction left unmatched. The CDR3 nucleotides read TGTGCCAGCAGTGAATCGGCTAGCGGGAAGTACGAGCAGTACTTC. It is translated as CASSESASGKYEQYF.

On this clone: The junction does not match germline at one end; this may be a read error. This chain links TRBV10-3 with TRBJ2-1; no definite D call. The CDR3 is made up of 12 amino acids. CDR1 ENHRY and CDR2 SYGVKD come from the germline V gene. The CDR3 here is CAISEYGPPLIF. CDR3 DNA: TGTGCCATCAGTGAGTACGGCCCCCCCCTGATCTTC.

The rearrangement links TRBV6-5 to TRBJ2-1, with 10 nucleotides matching TRBD2. The CDR3 is made up of 12 amino acids. Trimming cost V 7 bases and J 14 bases; bases outside gene matches: 8. The germline V gene has CDR1 MNHEY and CDR2 SVGAGI. The CDR3 DNA sequence: TGTGCCAGCAAAACCCTAGCGGGAGTTGAGTTCTTC. Translation: CASKTLAGVEFF.

The chain uses TRBV6-5 and TRBJ2-3; 11 bases are a match to TRBD2. Germline V CDR1 and CDR2: MNHEY, SVGAGI. This CDR3 contains 15 residues. The ends lost 6 bases at V and 6 bases at J; junction bases unmatched: 8. CDR3 amino acids: CASSRGLAERDTQYF. The CDR3 nucleotides are TGTGCCAGCAGCAGGGGACTAGCGGAAAGGGATACGCAGTATTTT.